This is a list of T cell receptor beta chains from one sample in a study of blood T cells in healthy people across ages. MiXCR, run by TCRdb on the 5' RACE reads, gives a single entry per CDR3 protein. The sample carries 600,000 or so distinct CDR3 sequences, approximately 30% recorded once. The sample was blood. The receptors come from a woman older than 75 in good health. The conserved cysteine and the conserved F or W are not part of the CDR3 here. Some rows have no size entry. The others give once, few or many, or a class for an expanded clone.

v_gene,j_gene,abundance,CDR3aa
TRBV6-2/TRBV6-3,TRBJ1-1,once,ASRDSSNTEAF
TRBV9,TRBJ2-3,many,ASSVATSGATQY
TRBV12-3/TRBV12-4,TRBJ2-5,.,ASSLAVARETQY
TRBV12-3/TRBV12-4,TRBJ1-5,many,ASSFGTGNQPQH
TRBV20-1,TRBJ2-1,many,SASRENNEQF
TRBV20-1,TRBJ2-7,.,SAVDNSYEQY
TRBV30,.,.,AWSPSSGEVGETQY
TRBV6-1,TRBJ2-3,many,ASSEQRTETDTQY
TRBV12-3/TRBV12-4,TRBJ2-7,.,ASRLEGTSYEQY
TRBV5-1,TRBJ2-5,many,ASSLPAAVGAFQETQY
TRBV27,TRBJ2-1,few,ANSFGSHNEQF
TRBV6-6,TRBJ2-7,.,ASSFPGDRAYEQY
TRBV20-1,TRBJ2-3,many,SAGDRGGVDTQY
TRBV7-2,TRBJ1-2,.,ASSSTRGQGNYGYT
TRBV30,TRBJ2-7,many,AWSGLAGGEQY
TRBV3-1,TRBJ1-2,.,ASSLGQGRAGYT
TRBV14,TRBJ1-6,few,ASSQDLPGSNSPLH
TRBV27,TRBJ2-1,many,ASSPTRMGYNEQF
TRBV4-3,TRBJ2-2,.,ASSQDPLAGTGELF
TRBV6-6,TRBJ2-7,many,ASSYPRGTPHEQY
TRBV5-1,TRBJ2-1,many,ASSWTSGVGHEQF
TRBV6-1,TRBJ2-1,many,ASSDFHLSWGAGNEQF
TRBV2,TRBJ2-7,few,ASSEAVKFHEQY
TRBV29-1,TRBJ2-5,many,SVKSGETQY
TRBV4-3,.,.,ASSQGLFVAPYEQY
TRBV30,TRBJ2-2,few,AWKGGSAGELF
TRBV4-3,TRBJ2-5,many,ASSQGHGRLAETQY
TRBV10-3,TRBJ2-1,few,AISLAGEFYNEQF
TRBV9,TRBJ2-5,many,ASSVTGGEGSQY
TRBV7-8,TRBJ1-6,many,ASSAPGTGNSPLH
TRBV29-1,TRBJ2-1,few,SVGRLGLPYNEQF
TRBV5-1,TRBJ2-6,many,ASSLGHRNSGANVLT
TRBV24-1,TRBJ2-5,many,ATSAGGLQETQY
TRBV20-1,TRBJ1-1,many,SAERGNTEAF
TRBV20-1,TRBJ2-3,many,SATMTGSTDTQY
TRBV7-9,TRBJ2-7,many,ASSLVGREMGEQY
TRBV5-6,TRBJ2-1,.,ASSLLPTGKGGMRIRSSYNEQF
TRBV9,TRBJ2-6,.,ASSQAGSGANVLT
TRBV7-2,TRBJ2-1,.,ASSLKSGRDEQF